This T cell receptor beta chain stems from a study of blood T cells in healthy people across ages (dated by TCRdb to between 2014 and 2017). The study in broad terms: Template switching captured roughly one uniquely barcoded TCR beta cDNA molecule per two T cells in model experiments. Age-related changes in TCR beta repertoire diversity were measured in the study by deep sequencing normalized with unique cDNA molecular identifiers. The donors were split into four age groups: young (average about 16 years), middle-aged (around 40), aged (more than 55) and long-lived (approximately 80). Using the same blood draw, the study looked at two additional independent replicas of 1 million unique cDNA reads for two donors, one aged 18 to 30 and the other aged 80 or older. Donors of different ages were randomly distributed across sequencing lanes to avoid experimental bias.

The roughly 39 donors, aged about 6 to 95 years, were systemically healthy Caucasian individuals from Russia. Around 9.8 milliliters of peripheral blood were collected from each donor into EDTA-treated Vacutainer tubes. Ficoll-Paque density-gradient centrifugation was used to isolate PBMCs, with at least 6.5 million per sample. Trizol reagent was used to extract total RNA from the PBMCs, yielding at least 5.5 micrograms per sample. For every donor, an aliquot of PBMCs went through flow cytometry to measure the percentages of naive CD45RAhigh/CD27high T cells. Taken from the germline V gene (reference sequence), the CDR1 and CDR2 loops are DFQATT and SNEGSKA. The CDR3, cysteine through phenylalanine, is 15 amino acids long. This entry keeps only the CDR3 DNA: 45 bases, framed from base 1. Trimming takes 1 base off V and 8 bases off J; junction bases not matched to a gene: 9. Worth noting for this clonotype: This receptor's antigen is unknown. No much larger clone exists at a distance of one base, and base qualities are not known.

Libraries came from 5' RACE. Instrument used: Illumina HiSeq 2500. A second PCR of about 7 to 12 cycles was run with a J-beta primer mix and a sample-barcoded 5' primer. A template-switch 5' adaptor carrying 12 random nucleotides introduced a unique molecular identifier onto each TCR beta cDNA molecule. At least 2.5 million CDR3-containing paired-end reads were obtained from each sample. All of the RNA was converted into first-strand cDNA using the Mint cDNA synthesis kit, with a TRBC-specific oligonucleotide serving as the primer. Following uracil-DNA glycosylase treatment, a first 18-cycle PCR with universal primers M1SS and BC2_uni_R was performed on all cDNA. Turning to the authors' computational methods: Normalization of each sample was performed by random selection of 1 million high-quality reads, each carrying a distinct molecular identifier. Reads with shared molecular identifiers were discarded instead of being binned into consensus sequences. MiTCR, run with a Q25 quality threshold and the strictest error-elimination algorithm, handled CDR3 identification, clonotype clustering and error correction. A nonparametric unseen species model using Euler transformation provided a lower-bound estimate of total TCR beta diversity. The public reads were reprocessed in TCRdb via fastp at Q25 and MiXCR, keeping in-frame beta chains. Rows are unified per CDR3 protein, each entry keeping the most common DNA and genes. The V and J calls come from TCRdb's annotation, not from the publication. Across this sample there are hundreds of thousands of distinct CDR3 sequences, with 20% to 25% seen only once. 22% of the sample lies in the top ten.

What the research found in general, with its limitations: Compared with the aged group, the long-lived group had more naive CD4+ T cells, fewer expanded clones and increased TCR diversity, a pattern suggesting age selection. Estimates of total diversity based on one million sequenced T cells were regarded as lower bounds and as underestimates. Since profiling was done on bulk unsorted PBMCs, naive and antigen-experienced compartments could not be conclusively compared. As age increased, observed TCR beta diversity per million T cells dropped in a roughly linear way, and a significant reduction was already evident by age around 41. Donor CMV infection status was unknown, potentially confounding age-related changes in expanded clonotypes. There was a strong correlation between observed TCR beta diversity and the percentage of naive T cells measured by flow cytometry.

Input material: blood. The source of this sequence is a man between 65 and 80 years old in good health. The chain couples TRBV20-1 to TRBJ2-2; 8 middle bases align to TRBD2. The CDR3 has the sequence CSARARSGSKGELFF. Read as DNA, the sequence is TGCAGTGCTAGAGCCCGAAGCGGGAGTAAAGGGGAGCTGTTTTTT.